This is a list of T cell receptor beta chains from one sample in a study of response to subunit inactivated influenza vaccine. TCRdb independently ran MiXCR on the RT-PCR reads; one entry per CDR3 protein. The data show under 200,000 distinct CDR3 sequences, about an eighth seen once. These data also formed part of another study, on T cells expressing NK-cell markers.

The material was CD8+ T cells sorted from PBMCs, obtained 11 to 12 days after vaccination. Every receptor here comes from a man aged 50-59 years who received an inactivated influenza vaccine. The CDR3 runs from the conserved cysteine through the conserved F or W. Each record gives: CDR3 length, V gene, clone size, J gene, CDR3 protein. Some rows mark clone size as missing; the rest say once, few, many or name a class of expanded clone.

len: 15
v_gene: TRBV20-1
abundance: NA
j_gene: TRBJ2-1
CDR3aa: CSAWTTRQAYNEQFF

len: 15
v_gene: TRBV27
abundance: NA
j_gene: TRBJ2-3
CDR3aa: CASSLYPRSTDTQYF

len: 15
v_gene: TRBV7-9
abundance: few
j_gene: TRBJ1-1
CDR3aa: CASSWGQGPNTEAFF

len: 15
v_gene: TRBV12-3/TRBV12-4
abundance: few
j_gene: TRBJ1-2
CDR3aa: CASSLTGGLIYGYTF

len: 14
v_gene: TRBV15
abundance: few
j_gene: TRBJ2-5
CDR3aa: CATSRELVLETQYF

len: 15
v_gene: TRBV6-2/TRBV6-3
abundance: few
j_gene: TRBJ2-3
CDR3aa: CASSDDLMRADTQYF

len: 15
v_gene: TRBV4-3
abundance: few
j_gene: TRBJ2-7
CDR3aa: CASSQSLAGAHEQYF

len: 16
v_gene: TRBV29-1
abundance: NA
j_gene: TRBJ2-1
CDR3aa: CSAPDSNRAGINEQFF

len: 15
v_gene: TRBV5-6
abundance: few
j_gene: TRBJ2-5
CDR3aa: CASSLEAGPQETQYF

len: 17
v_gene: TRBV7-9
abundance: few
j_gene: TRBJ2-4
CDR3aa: CASSSFIAGGVKNIQYF

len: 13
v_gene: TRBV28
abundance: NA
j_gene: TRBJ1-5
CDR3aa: CASSLFEDQPQHF

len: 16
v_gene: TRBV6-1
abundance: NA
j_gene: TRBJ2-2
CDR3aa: CASGSFSGVYTGELFF

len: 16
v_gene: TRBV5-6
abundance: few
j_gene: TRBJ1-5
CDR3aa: CASSFYKSALRQPQHF

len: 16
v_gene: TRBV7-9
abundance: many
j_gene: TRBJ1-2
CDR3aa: CASSNGLDFFNYGYTF

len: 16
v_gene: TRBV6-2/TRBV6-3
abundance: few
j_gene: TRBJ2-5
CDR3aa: CASRSFGTTSQETQYF

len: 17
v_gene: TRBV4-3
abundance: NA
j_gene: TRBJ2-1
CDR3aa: CASSQVGLADEYNEQFF

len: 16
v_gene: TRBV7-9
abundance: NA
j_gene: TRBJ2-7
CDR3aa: CASSLAPGQGSYEQYF

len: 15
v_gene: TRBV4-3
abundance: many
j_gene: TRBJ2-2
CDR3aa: CASSRGQGDTGELFF

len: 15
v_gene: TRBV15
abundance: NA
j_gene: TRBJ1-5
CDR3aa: CATKSGRGGNQPQHF

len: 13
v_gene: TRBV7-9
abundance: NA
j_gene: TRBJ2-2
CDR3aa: CASTGTITGELFF

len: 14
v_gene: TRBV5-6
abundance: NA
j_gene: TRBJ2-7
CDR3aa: CASSWGSGSYEQYF

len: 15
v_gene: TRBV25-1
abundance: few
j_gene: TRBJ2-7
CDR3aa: CASSEGDRSSYEQYF

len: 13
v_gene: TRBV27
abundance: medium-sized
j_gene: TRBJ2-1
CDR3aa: CASSLLGDNEQFF

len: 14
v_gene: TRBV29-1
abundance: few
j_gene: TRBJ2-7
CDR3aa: CSVGTFHVSYEQYF

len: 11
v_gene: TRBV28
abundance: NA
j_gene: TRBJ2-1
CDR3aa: CASSFSSEQFF

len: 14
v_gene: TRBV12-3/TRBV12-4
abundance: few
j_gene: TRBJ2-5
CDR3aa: CASNRDSIQETQYF

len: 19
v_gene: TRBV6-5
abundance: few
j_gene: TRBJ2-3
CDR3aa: CASTEGTSGRITGTDTQYF

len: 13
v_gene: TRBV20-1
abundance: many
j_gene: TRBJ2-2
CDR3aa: CSARDVRTGELFF

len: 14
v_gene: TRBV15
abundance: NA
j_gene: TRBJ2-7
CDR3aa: CATSRDSGSYEQYF

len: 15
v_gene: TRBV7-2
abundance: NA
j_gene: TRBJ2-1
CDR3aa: CASNTRDSPYNEQFF

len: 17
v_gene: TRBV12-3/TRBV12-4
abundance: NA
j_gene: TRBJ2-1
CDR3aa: CASSLLPDSGAGNEQFF

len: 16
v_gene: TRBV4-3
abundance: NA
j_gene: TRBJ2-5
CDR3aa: CASSQDSDRKGGTQYF

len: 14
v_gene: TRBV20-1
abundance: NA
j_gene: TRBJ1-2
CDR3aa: CSARDSVPRYGYTF

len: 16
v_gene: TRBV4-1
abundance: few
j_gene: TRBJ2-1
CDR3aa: CASSQDEGREYNEQFF

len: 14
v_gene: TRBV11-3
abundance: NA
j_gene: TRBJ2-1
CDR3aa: CASSSRGRANEQFF